The 10 T cell receptor beta chains presented below share a single source sample, sequenced in a study of T cell changes during pregnancy in multiple sclerosis. TCRdb's copy holds only in-frame clones and misses some; the assay was immunoSEQ multiplex PCR. The sample has 90,000 to 100,000 clones, about 93% seen once. The sequences come from peripheral blood, collected in the first trimester of pregnancy. The source of these receptors is a female donor with multiple sclerosis, enrolled in a pregnancy study.

The chain links TRBV9 to TRBJ2-2, with a tentative D call TRBD1 (5 bases). The CDR3 loop spans 13 amino acids. CDR1 is SGDLS, CDR2 YYNGEE, per germline. Trimming cost V 0 bases and J 5 bases, with 5 bases left between them. The CDR3 loop is CASSVEGTGELFF. CDR3 nucleotide sequence: TGTGCCAGCAGCGTAGAGGGGACCGGGGAGCTGTTTTTT.

This chain links TRBV5-6 with TRBJ2-2; 8 bases fit TRBD2. Germline V gene sequence: CDR1 SGHDT, CDR2 YYEEEE. With 0 bases clipped from V and 3 bases from J, the junction kept 4 bases outside the gene matches. The CDR3 has 16 amino acids. CDR3: CASSLVAGGHTGELFF. CDR3 bases: TGTGCCAGCAGCTTGGTTGCGGGGGGACACACCGGGGAGCTGTTTTTT.

The genes are TRBV4-1 and TRBJ2-1; possibly TRBD2 for D (5 bases). Germline CDR1 and CDR2: MGHRA and YSYEKL. Trimming took 5 bases from V and 9 from J, leaving 26 bases between them. The length of the CDR3 is 17 residues. Written as DNA, the CDR3 is TGCGCCAGCAGCGAAATTCAACGCTTAACTAGTGTAGGTGAGCAGTTCTTC. Protein sequence: CASSEIQRLTSVGEQFF.

This chain links TRBV6-1 with TRBJ1-1; D remains unclear. The germline gives CDR1 MNHNS, CDR2 SASEGT. V was cut by 2 bases and J by 0 bases, with 19 bases left in between. The CDR3 extends over 18 amino acids. The CDR3 DNA reads TGTGCCAGCAGTGAACGAAAAGTGAGGGAGGCGGTGAACACTGAAGCTTTCTTT. It encodes CASSERKVREAVNTEAFF.

The V call is TRBV9, the J call TRBJ2-1; D gene unclear. Trimming stripped 7 bases from V and 8 bases from J, with 10 bases between. This CDR3 is built from 11 residues. Germline assignment: CDR1 SGDLS and CDR2 YYNGEE. This CDR3 is CASGRKDEQFF. The CDR3 coding sequence is TGTGCCAGCGGGCGTAAAGATGAGCAGTTCTTC.

This clone appeared a single time. The rearrangement uses TRBV7-4 and TRBJ2-7; 11 nucleotides align to TRBD1. Germline V CDR1 and CDR2: SGHVT, SQSDAQ. The CDR3 runs to 18 residues. V shed 5 bases and J 0 bases; nucleotides not matched to a gene: 12. The CDR3 DNA reads as TGTGCCAGCAGCCAGCAAGAATGGACAGGGGGCTACTCCTACGAGCAGTACTTC. Its protein product is CASSQQEWTGGYSYEQYF. The full variable domain, with the rest looked up from reference TRBV7-4 and TRBJ2-7, is GAGVSQSPRYKVAKRGRDVALRCDSISGHVTLYWYRQTLGQGSEVLTYSQSDAQRDKSGRPSGRFSAERPERSVSTLKIQRTEQGDSAVYLCASSQQEWTGGYSYEQYFGPGTRLTVT.

The count of this clone is one. The V call is TRBV9, the J call TRBJ2-1; possible D gene TRBD2, 6 bases. Per germline, CDR1 SGDLS and CDR2 YYNGEE. The germline V and J ends were trimmed by 0 bases and 4 bases, with 11 bases remaining between them. The CDR3 is made up of 15 amino acids. The CDR3 reads CASSVGRGNYNEQFF. For the CDR3, the DNA is TGTGCCAGCAGCGTAGGGAGGGGAAATTACAATGAGCAGTTCTTC.

The chain combines TRBV5-1 with TRBJ2-7; the D is unclear. This CDR3 contains 14 residues. Trimming shortened V by 0 bases and J by 2 bases, and 9 bases separated the two germline ends. Germline-derived CDR1 and CDR2 are SGHRS and YFSETQ. CDR3: CASSLEPLTYEQYF. DNA of the CDR3: TGCGCCAGCAGCTTGGAACCACTTACCTACGAGCAGTACTTC.

The V call is TRBV2, the J call TRBJ1-2; TRBD1 agrees at 10 bases. The CDR3 contains 15 residues. With 3 bases clipped from V and 4 bases from J, the junction kept 5 bases outside the gene matches. Germline CDR1 is SNHLY and CDR2 is FYNNEI. CDR3: CASSDTTGGVYGYTF. CDR3 coding DNA: TGTGCCAGCAGTGATACGACAGGGGGCGTCTATGGCTACACCTTC.

This sequence joins TRBV7-8 and TRBJ2-1; TRBD1 matches 9 bases. This CDR3 has 15 amino acids. Germline V gene sequence: CDR1 SGHVS, CDR2 FQNEAQ. V trimming: 4 bases; J trimming: 1 base; junction bases outside the gene matches: 2. The DNA of the CDR3 is TGTGCCAGCAGCTCGGACAGGGGTTCCTACAATGAGCAGTTCTTC. It specifies CASSSDRGSYNEQFF.